The 9 T cell receptor beta chains below all came from one sample that was sequenced in a study of cytomegalovirus exposure and HLA in healthy donors. 13 Jbeta primers and 60 Vbeta primers were used for the PCR. The data were produced by immunoSEQ multiplex PCR, yet TCRdb's version contains in-frame clones alone and is incomplete. The sample holds about 130,000 clones, roughly four fifths seen once. Sequenced material: PBMCs. The receptor set was obtained from a boy under 18 in good health and CMV-seronegative.

The chain combines TRBV19 with TRBJ2-1; a possible D gene is TRBD2 (6 bases). Germline CDR1 LNHDA, CDR2 SQIVND (reference sequence). This CDR3 is built from 13 residues. V lost 2 bases to trimming and J lost 14 bases, with 16 bases between them. Here the CDR3 reads CASSITIAEREFF. The DNA for the CDR3 is TGTGCCAGTAGTATAACGATAGCGGAAAGGGAGTTCTTC. Filled out from reference TRBV19 and TRBJ2-1, the complete variable domain reads DGGITQSPKYLFRKEGQNVTLSCEQNLNHDAMYWYRQDPGQGLRLIYYSQIVNDFQKGDIAEGYSVSREKKESFPLTVTSAQKNPTAFYLCASSITIAEREFFGPGTRLTVL.

This clone appeared a single time. The V call is TRBV30, the J call TRBJ2-7; 7 bases fit TRBD2. The CDR3 is 12 amino acids. Germline-derived CDR1 and CDR2 are GTSNPN and SVGIG (reference sequence). V lost 2 bases and J lost 5; bases outside the gene matches: 3. CDR3 protein: CAWSLGGNEQYF. The CDR3 region has the DNA TGTGCCTGGAGTTTGGGGGGGAACGAGCAGTACTTC.

The V call is TRBV6-1, the J call TRBJ1-2; no firm D call. This CDR3 region has 15 residues. Germline CDR1 MNHNS, CDR2 SASEGT. V was shortened by 0 bases and J by 4 bases, with 12 bases between the two germline ends. The CDR3 sequence: CASSEAGRAFYGYTF. CDR3 nucleotides: TGTGCCAGCAGTGAAGCGGGGAGAGCCTTCTATGGCTACACCTTC.

The gene calls are TRBV30 and TRBJ1-5, with 11 bases lining up with TRBD1. Germline trimming cut 5 bases from V and 6 bases from J; bases unmatched to any gene: 6. The CDR3 loop spans 14 amino acids. CDR1 is GTSNPN and CDR2 is SVGIG in the germline V gene (reference sequence). The CDR3 is CAWAPGTGGQPQHF. The CDR3 bases are TGTGCCTGGGCTCCCGGGACAGGGGGTCAGCCCCAGCATTTT.

The genes are TRBV25-1 and TRBJ2-6, with TRBD1 as a possible D gene (5 bases). The V and J ends lost 3 bases and 2 bases respectively, with 8 bases between them. Germline values: CDR1 MGHDK, CDR2 SYGVNS. This CDR3 is built from 15 residues. The CDR3 nucleotides are TGTGCCAGCAGTGAGAGACAGACTGGGGCCAACGTCCTGACTTTC. Translation gives CASSERQTGANVLTF.

V usage is TRBV28 and J usage is TRBJ1-2; D might be TRBD1 (6 bases). Between the trimmed V and J ends, which lost 6 bases and 8 bases, there was a span of 16 bases. CDR1 and CDR2 from the germline V gene are MDHEN and SYDVKM. CDR3 size: 13 residues. The CDR3 spells CASSPQGPRGYTF. The CDR3 DNA reads TGTGCCAGCAGCCCCCAGGGGCCCAGGGGCTACACCTTC.

The V gene is TRBV6-5, the J gene TRBJ1-2, with 10 bases fitting TRBD1. V lost 0 bases, J lost 9 bases, and 4 bases stayed unmatched. The CDR3 extends over 14 amino acids. Germline V gene sequence: CDR1 MNHEY, CDR2 SVGAGI. CDR3 sequence (DNA): TGTGCCAGCAGTTACTCGACAGGGGGCGTAAGCTACACCTTC. Protein product: CASSYSTGGVSYTF.

The table lists this clone with a few counts. The rearrangement joins TRBV19 to TRBJ2-7; possible D gene TRBD1, 5 bases. V gave up 3 bases and J gave up 0 bases, with 9 bases separating them. The CDR3 sequence is 14 residues long. CDR1 is LNHDA, CDR2 SQIVND, per germline (reference sequence). The CDR3 DNA reads as TGTGCCAGTAGTATGCGGCAGGGCTCCTACGAGCAGTACTTC. This translates into CASSMRQGSYEQYF. Looking up the rest from reference TRBV19 and TRBJ2-7 gives the full variable domain: DGGITQSPKYLFRKEGQNVTLSCEQNLNHDAMYWYRQDPGQGLRLIYYSQIVNDFQKGDIAEGYSVSREKKESFPLTVTSAQKNPTAFYLCASSMRQGSYEQYFGPGTRLTVT.

The chain is built from TRBV6-5 and TRBJ2-1; 7 positions agree with TRBD2. This CDR3 region has 14 residues. The ends lost 8 bases at V and 0 bases at J; junction bases unmatched: 4. The germline V gene encodes CDR1 MNHEY and CDR2 SVGAGI. DNA of the CDR3: TGTGCCAGCCGAGCGGGAAACTCCTACAATGAGCAGTTCTTC. Protein product: CASRAGNSYNEQFF.